The 25 T cell receptor beta chains below come from one sample, sequenced in a study of blood T cell repertoires in COVID-19. This table comes from immunoSEQ multiplex PCR, and its TCRdb copy is limited to in-frame clones, with some not included. Of about 190,000 clones in the sample, 70% to 80% were seen once. Sequenced input: peripheral blood. These receptors were obtained from a woman aged 45 to 65 with acute or convalescent COVID-19.

The chain carries TRBV30 and TRBJ2-3, with D tentatively TRBD1 (6 bases). The CDR3 is made up of 15 amino acids. Germline CDR1 is GTSNPN and CDR2 is SVGIG (reference sequence). V was clipped by 3 bases and J by 0 bases, with 13 bases between them. This CDR3 is CAWSPGHSSTDTQYF. The CDR3 region has the DNA TGTGCCTGGAGCCCGGGACACAGTAGCACAGATACGCAGTATTTT. Drawing the rest from reference TRBV30 and TRBJ2-3, the complete variable domain is SQTIHQWPATLVQPVGSPLSLECTVEGTSNPNLYWYRQAAGRGLQLLFYSVGIGQISSEVPQNLSASRPQDRQFILSSKKLLLSDSGFYLCAWSPGHSSTDTQYFGPGTRLTVL.

This clone is a singleton in its sample. V gene TRBV30 combines with J gene TRBJ2-1; 10 bases map to TRBD2. The CDR3 length is 15 residues. V shed 0 bases, J shed 8 bases, and the junction held 7 bases outside the gene matches. Looked up from germline, CDR1 is GTSNPN and CDR2 is SVGIG (reference sequence). The CDR3 reads CAWSVSLAGVHEQFF. In DNA, the CDR3 is TGTGCCTGGAGTGTTTCCCTAGCGGGAGTCCATGAGCAGTTCTTC.

V is TRBV5-6 and J is TRBJ2-7; 15 nucleotides agree with TRBD2. The CDR3 length is 15 residues. V lost 3 bases, J lost 8 bases, and 6 bases stayed unmatched. Germline CDR1 and CDR2: SGHDT and YYEEEE. This CDR3 reads CASSSPGLAGGKQYF. CDR3 nucleotide sequence: TGTGCCAGCAGCTCCCCGGGACTAGCGGGAGGTAAGCAGTACTTC.

The rearrangement links TRBV27 to TRBJ1-5, with 10 bases aligning to TRBD1. With V trimmed by 6 bases and J by 7 bases, 18 bases remained unmatched. Germline V gives CDR1 MNHEY, CDR2 SMNVEV (reference sequence). This CDR3 contains 18 residues. The CDR3 sequence is CASSLLSAGTGERQPQHF. CDR3 nucleotides: TGTGCCAGCAGCCTACTCTCTGCCGGGACAGGGGAAAGACAGCCCCAGCATTTT.

The chain's CDR3 is CASSVQGTEETQYF. The CDR3 nucleotides read TGTGCCAGCAGCGTACAGGGGACGGAAGAGACCCAGTACTTC. V and J are TRBV9 and TRBJ2-5, with D possibly TRBD1 on 6 matching bases. The V gene lost 1 base and the J gene lost 3 bases, with 10 bases spanning the gap. CDR1 is SGDLS and CDR2 is YYNGEE in the germline V gene. This CDR3 region has 14 residues. The entire variable domain, with the rest obtained from reference TRBV9 and TRBJ2-5, is as follows: DSGVTQTPKHLITATGQRVTLRCSPRSGDLSVYWYQQSLDQGLQFLIQYYNGEERAKGNILERFSAQQFPDLHSELNLSSLELGDSALYFCASSVQGTEETQYFGPGTRLLVL.

The rearrangement links TRBV10-3 to TRBJ1-3, with D tentatively TRBD1 (6 bases). The V end lost 7 bases, the J end lost 3 bases, and 13 bases lay between the germline ends. Germline CDR1 ENHRY, CDR2 SYGVKD. This CDR3 is built from 14 residues. CDR3 protein: CAINPTGYGNTIYF. The DNA for the CDR3 is TGTGCCATCAACCCGACAGGCTATGGAAACACCATATATTTT.

This clone was seen a single time. The chain joins TRBV5-4 to TRBJ2-1; 8 nucleotides line up with TRBD2. The germline V gene has CDR1 SGHNT and CDR2 YYREEE (reference sequence). After removal of 4 bases from V and 6 bases from J, the junction contained 6 bases not matched to a gene. The CDR3 covers 14 residues. The DNA of the CDR3 is TGTGCCAGCAGCCCTAGACTAGCGCCCAATGAGCAGTTCTTC. Protein sequence: CASSPRLAPNEQFF.

The V call is TRBV19, the J call TRBJ2-7, with 10 bases matching TRBD1. Losses at the gene ends were 7 bases for V and 1 base for J; bases not matched to a gene: 4. CDR3 length: 14 residues. Looked up from germline, CDR1 is LNHDA and CDR2 is SQIVND (reference sequence). The CDR3 is CASNRQGASYEQYF. The CDR3 DNA reads TGTGCCAGTAATCGACAGGGGGCGTCCTACGAGCAGTACTTC.

The chain employs TRBV27 and TRBJ2-2, with a tentative D call TRBD2 (5 bases). The CDR3 sequence is 15 residues long. The germline CDR1 and CDR2 sequences are MNHEY and SMNVEV (reference sequence). Trimming shortened V by 5 bases and J by 2 bases, and 12 bases separated the two germline ends. CDR3 loop: CASSPPGINTGELFF. CDR3 sequence (DNA): TGTGCCAGCAGTCCTCCCGGGATCAACACCGGGGAGCTGTTTTTT.

Comments on this clone: This may be a read error: a much more frequent sequence differs by one nucleotide. This chain uses TRBV27 with TRBJ1-1, with D maybe TRBD1 (5 bases). The CDR3 has 13 residues. Trimming took off 4 bases at V and 1 base at J, with 7 bases between the two ends. Germline lookup yields CDR1 MNHEY and CDR2 SMNVEV (reference sequence). In nucleotides, the CDR3 is TGTGCCAGCAGTTCCGGGGGGAACACTGAAGCTTTCTTT. Translating it yields CASSSGGNTEAFF.

This chain uses TRBV9 with TRBJ1-2, with a weak D call TRBD1 (5 bases). V was shortened by 1 base and J by 8 bases, with 12 bases between the two germline ends. The CDR3 totals 13 residues. Germline loops: CDR1 SGDLS, CDR2 YYNGEE. As DNA, the CDR3 is TGTGCCAGCAGCGTATCAGGGAGGAGAGGCTACACCTTC. It yields the protein CASSVSGRRGYTF.

This rearrangement joins TRBV7-9 to TRBJ2-1, with 8 bases lining up with TRBD2. The germline V gene has CDR1 SEHNR and CDR2 FQNEAQ (reference sequence). The CDR3 loop spans 16 amino acids. V shed 5 bases and J 7 bases; nucleotides not matched to a gene: 13. The CDR3 DNA follows: TGTGCCAGCAGCCACCCATGGCAGGCGGGAGGAAATGAGCAGTTCTTC. This encodes CASSHPWQAGGNEQFF.

The chain carries TRBV19 and TRBJ2-2; tentatively, D is TRBD1 (6 bases). The CDR3 length is 14 residues. The V gene lost 3 bases and the J gene lost 3 bases, with 8 bases spanning the gap. CDR1 LNHDA and CDR2 SQIVND come from the germline V gene (reference sequence). CDR3 DNA: TGTGCCAGTAGTATCAGGGGTCACACCGGGGAGCTGTTTTTT. The encoded protein is CASSIRGHTGELFF. Combining the CDR3 with reference TRBV19 and TRBJ2-2 gives the whole variable domain DGGITQSPKYLFRKEGQNVTLSCEQNLNHDAMYWYRQDPGQGLRLIYYSQIVNDFQKGDIAEGYSVSREKKESFPLTVTSAQKNPTAFYLCASSIRGHTGELFFGEGSRLTVL.

This clone was recorded only once. V gene TRBV4-1 combines with J gene TRBJ1-2, with D uncertain. This CDR3 contains 14 residues. The V gene's germline CDR1 is MGHRA and CDR2 YSYEKL. Trimming stripped 0 bases from V and 4 bases from J, with 9 bases between. The CDR3 DNA reads as TGCGCCAGCAGCCAAGAGGAGGGTTTCTATGGCTACACCTTC. It codes for CASSQEEGFYGYTF.

This chain connects TRBV2 to TRBJ1-3; D perhaps matches TRBD1 (6 bases). CDR3 length equals 15 residues. With 1 base removed from V and 2 bases from J, the gap between germline ends came to 9 bases. Germline V gene data show CDR1 as SNHLY and CDR2 as FYNNEI. The CDR3 nucleotides read TGTGCCAGCAGTGAAGAAAACAGGGCTGGAAACACCATATATTTT. Its translation is CASSEENRAGNTIYF.

This clone was detected once. The DNA of the CDR3 is TGTGCCAGCAGTGAGTTGCCCCGGAGTGGCTACACCTTC. It is translated as CASSELPRSGYTF. The chain employs TRBV2 and TRBJ1-2; D remains ambiguous. This CDR3 spans 13 amino acids. The V gene lost 3 bases and the J gene lost 7 bases, with 12 bases spanning the gap. The germline gives CDR1 SNHLY, CDR2 FYNNEI.

CDR3 loop: CASRPDRGSNQPQHF. CDR3 in DNA: TGTGCCAGCAGACCCGACAGGGGCAGCAATCAGCCCCAGCATTTT. The J gene is TRBJ1-5, the V gene TRBV7-2; 8 bases line up with TRBD1. The CDR3 loop spans 15 amino acids. Germline trimming cut 6 bases from V and 1 base from J; bases unmatched to any gene: 5. Germline CDR1 is SGHTA and CDR2 is FQGNSA.

The V call is TRBV12-5, the J call TRBJ2-1; 9 bases match TRBD1. CDR1 and CDR2 (germline): LGHNT, FRNRAP. The CDR3 sequence is 15 residues long. V dropped 6 bases and J dropped 2; count of bases not matched to a gene: 5. DNA for the CDR3: TGTGCTAGTGGCACCGGGACAGGGACCTACAATGAGCAGTTCTTC. Translated, it gives CASGTGTGTYNEQFF.

V gene TRBV6-5 combines with J gene TRBJ1-4, with 8 bases aligning to TRBD1. The CDR3 consists of 15 residues. Trimming at V came to 9 bases and at J to 8 bases, leaving 14 bases not matched to a gene. Germline loops: CDR1 MNHEY, CDR2 SVGAGI. The CDR3 DNA sequence: TGTGCCAGTATGGGGACAGGATTCTCGCCGGAAAAACTGTTTTTT. It codes for CASMGTGFSPEKLFF.

V and J are TRBV11-2 and TRBJ2-7; D is possibly TRBD1 (6 bases). Germline V gene lookup returns CDR1 SGHAT and CDR2 FQNNGV. Trimming shortened V by 3 bases and J by 7 bases, and 13 bases separated the two germline ends. The CDR3 has 13 residues. Written as DNA, the CDR3 is TGTGCCAGCAGCTTGAGGGGGTTGAGTGAGCAGTACTTC. Its protein product is CASSLRGLSEQYF.

The gene calls are TRBV7-2 and TRBJ1-2; perhaps TRBD1 as D (6 bases). There are 14 residues in the CDR3. Trimming left V 2 bases short and J 5 bases short, with 12 bases between. CDR1 is SGHTA, CDR2 FQGNSA, per germline. CDR3 in amino acids: CASSLSRTVYGYTF. CDR3 DNA sequence: TGTGCCAGCAGCTTATCCCGGACAGTTTATGGCTACACCTTC. The full variable domain, in which reference TRBV7-2 and TRBJ1-2 provide the parts outside the CDR3, is GAGVSQSPSNKVTEKGKDVELRCDPISGHTALYWYRQSLGQGLEFLIYFQGNSAPDKSGLPSDRFSAERTGGSVSTLTIQRTQQEDSAVYLCASSLSRTVYGYTFGSGTRLTVV.

The V call is TRBV19, the J call TRBJ1-2, with TRBD1 as a possible D gene (5 bases). Per germline, CDR1 LNHDA and CDR2 SQIVND (reference sequence). This CDR3 is 13 amino acids long. V was trimmed by 3 bases and J by 5 bases, leaving 10 bases between them. The DNA for the CDR3 is TGTGCCAGTAGTATTGGCAGGGAATATGGCTACACCTTC. Its protein is CASSIGREYGYTF. The variable domain in full, with the rest retrieved from reference TRBV19 and TRBJ1-2, is DGGITQSPKYLFRKEGQNVTLSCEQNLNHDAMYWYRQDPGQGLRLIYYSQIVNDFQKGDIAEGYSVSREKKESFPLTVTSAQKNPTAFYLCASSIGREYGYTFGSGTRLTVV.

This clone was observed a few times. V usage is TRBV25-1 and J usage is TRBJ1-6; unclear D gene. The germline V gene encodes CDR1 MGHDK and CDR2 SYGVNS. There are 13 residues in the CDR3. V dropped 7 bases and J dropped 6 bases, with 10 bases sitting between them. CDR3 sequence: CASTSHSNSPLHF. CDR3 sequence (DNA): TGTGCCAGCACCTCCCACAGTAATTCACCCCTCCACTTT.

Only one count was recorded for this clone. The chain carries TRBV19 and TRBJ1-6; D is unclear. The CDR3 covers 15 residues. The germline V and J ends were trimmed by 3 bases and 6 bases, with 12 bases remaining between them. Germline V CDR1 and CDR2: LNHDA, SQIVND (reference sequence). The CDR3 reads CASSIELQTNSPLHF. The CDR3 DNA follows: TGTGCCAGTAGTATTGAACTGCAAACTAATTCACCCCTCCACTTT.

The chain uses TRBV15 and TRBJ1-6; 8 bases fit TRBD1. The CDR3 consists of 17 residues. The V segment lost 3 bases and the J segment 9 bases; nucleotides outside the gene matches: 13. Germline V lookup: CDR1 LNHNV, CDR2 YYDKDF (reference sequence). CDR3 amino acids: CATSRSPAGRGPSPLHF. In DNA, the CDR3 is TGTGCCACCAGCAGGTCCCCCGCGGGCAGGGGGCCTTCACCCCTCCACTTT. Drawing the rest from reference TRBV15 and TRBJ1-6, the complete variable domain is DAMVIQNPRYQVTQFGKPVTLSCSQTLNHNVMYWYQQKSSQAPKLLFHYYDKDFNNEADTPDNFQSRRPNTSFCFLDIRSPGLGDTAMYLCATSRSPAGRGPSPLHFGNGTRLTVT.